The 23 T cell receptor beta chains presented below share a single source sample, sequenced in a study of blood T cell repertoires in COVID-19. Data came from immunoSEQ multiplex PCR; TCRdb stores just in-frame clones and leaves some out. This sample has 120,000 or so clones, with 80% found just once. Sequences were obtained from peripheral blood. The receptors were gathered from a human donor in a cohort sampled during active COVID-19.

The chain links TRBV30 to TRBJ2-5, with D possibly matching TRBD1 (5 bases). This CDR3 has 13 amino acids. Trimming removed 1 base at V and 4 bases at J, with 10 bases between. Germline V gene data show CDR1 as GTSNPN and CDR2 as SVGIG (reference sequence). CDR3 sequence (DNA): TGTGCCTGGAGTGCCAGGGAAGGAGAGACCCAGTACTTC. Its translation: CAWSAREGETQYF.

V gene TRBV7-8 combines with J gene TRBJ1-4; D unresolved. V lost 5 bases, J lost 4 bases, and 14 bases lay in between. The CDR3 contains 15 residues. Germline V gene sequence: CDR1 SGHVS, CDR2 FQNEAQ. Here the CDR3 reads CASSRAVQYNEKLFF. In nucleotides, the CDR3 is TGTGCCAGCAGCCGAGCGGTACAGTATAATGAAAAACTGTTTTTT.

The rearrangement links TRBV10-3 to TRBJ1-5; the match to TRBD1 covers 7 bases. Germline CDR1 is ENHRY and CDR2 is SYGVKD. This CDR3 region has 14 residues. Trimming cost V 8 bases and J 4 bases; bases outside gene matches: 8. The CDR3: CAISRDSVNQPQHF. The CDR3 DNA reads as TGTGCCATCTCCCGGGACAGTGTAAATCAGCCCCAGCATTTT.

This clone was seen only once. The CDR3 region has the DNA TGTGCCAGCAGCCCCCAACAGGGGGCGATGAACACCGGGGAGCTGTTTTTT. Protein: CASSPQQGAMNTGELFF. The chain couples TRBV5-4 to TRBJ2-2; TRBD1 aligns across 9 bases. The germline CDR1 and CDR2 sequences are SGHNT and YYREEE (reference sequence). The J segment lost 1 base and the V segment lost 4 bases, leaving 8 bases of the junction unmatched. The CDR3 covers 17 residues.

CDR3 bases: TGTGCCAGCAGCTTCCGCGCACAGGGGGACTACGAGCAGTACTTC. Translation: CASSFRAQGDYEQYF. This chain connects TRBV3-1 (or the pseudogene TRBV3-2) to TRBJ2-7; 8 nucleotides match TRBD1. The CDR3 spans 15 residues. After removal of 5 bases from V and 3 bases from J, the junction contained 9 bases not matched to a gene. Germline V gene sequence: CDR1 LGHDT, CDR2 YNNKEL (reference sequence).

The CDR3 sequence: CASSVETSTDTQYF. For the CDR3, the DNA is TGTGCCAGCAGCGTAGAGACTTCCACAGATACGCAGTATTTT. The rearrangement joins TRBV9 to TRBJ2-3; no clear D. The germline V gene has CDR1 SGDLS and CDR2 YYNGEE. Trimming took off 0 bases at V and 2 bases at J, with 7 bases between the two ends. The CDR3 totals 14 residues. Combining the CDR3 with reference TRBV9 and TRBJ2-3 gives the whole variable domain DSGVTQTPKHLITATGQRVTLRCSPRSGDLSVYWYQQSLDQGLQFLIQYYNGEERAKGNILERFSAQQFPDLHSELNLSSLELGDSALYFCASSVETSTDTQYFGPGTRLTVL.

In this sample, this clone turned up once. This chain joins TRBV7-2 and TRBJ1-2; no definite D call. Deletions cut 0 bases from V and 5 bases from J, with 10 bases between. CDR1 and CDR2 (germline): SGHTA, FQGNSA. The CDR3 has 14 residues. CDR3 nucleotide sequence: TGTGCCAGCAGCTTAGCCCCGGGAGGGTATGGCTACACCTTC. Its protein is CASSLAPGGYGYTF.

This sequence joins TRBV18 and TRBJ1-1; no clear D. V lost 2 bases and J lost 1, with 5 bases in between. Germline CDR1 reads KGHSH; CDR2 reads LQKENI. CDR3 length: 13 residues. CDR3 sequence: CASSPVKNTEAFF. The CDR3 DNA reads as TGTGCCAGCTCACCAGTCAAGAACACTGAAGCTTTCTTT.

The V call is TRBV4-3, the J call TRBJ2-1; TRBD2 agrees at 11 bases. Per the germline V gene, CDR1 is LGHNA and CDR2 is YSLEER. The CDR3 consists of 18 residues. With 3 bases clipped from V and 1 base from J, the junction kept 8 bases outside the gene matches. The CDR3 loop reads CASSQAIAGGPSYNEQFF. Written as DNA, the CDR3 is TGCGCCAGCAGCCAGGCGATAGCGGGAGGGCCATCCTACAATGAGCAGTTCTTC.

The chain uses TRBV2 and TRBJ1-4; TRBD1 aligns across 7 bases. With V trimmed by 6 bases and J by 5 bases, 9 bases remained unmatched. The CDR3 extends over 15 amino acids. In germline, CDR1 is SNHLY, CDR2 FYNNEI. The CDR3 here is CASRVLQGRNEKLFF. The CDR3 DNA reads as TGTGCCAGCAGAGTATTACAGGGGAGGAATGAAAAACTGTTTTTT. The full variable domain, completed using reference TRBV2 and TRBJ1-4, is EPEVTQTPSHQVTQMGQEVILRCVPISNHLYFYWYRQILGQKVEFLVSFYNNEISEKSEIFDDQFSVERPDGSNFTLKIRSTKLEDSAMYFCASRVLQGRNEKLFFGSGTQLSVL.

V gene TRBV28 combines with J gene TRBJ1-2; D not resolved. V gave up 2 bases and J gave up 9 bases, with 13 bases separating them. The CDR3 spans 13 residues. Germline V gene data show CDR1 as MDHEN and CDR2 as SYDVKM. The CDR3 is CASSLKVEGSYTF. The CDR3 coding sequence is TGTGCCAGCAGTTTAAAGGTCGAGGGAAGCTACACCTTC.

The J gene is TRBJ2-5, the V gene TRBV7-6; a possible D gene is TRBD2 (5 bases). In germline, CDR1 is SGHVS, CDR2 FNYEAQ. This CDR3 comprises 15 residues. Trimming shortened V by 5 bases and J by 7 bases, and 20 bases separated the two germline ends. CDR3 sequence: CASSLGVARLGTQYF. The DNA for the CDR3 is TGTGCCAGCAGCCTTGGGGTAGCGCGCCTCGGGACCCAGTACTTC.

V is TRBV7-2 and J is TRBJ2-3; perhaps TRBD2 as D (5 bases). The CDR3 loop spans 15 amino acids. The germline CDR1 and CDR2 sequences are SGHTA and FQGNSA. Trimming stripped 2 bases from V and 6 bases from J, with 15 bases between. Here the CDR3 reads CASSLRASRMDTQYF. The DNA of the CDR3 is TGTGCCAGCAGCTTACGGGCTAGCCGTATGGATACGCAGTATTTT. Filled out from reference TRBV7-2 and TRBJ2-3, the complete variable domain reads GAGVSQSPSNKVTEKGKDVELRCDPISGHTALYWYRQSLGQGLEFLIYFQGNSAPDKSGLPSDRFSAERTGGSVSTLTIQRTQQEDSAVYLCASSLRASRMDTQYFGPGTRLTVL.

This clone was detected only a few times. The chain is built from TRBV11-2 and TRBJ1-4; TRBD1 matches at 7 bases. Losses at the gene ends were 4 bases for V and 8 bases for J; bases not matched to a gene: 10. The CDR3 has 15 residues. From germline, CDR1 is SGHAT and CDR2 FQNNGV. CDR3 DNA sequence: TGTGCCAGCAGCTCATACTACAGGGGTTGGGAAAAACTGTTTTTT. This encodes CASSSYYRGWEKLFF.

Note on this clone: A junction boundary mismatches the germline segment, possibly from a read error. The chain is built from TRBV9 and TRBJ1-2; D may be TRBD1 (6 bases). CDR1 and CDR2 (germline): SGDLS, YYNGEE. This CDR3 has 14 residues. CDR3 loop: CASSFGQTSYGYAF. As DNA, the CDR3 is TGTGCCAGCAGCTTCGGACAGACTTCCTATGGCTACGCCTTC.

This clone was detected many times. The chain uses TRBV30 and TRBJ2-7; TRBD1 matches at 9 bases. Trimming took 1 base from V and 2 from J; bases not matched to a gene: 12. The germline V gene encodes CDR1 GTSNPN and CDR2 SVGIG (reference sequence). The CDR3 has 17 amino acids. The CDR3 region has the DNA TGTGCCTGGAGTGGCGGAACGACAGGGGGTTCCACCTACGAGCAGTACTTC. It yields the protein CAWSGGTTGGSTYEQYF.

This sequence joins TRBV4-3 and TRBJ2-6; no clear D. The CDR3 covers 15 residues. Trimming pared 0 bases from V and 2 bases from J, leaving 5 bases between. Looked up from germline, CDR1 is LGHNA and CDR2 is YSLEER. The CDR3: CASSQEGAGANVLTF. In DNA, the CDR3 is TGCGCCAGCAGCCAAGAAGGAGCTGGGGCCAACGTCCTGACTTTC.

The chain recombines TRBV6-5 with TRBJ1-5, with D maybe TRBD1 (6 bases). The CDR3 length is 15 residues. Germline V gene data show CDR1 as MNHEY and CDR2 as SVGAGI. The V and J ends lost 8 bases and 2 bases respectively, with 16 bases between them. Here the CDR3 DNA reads TGTGCCAGCGCGGAACAGGGTTTTGGCAATCAGCCCCAGCATTTT. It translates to CASAEQGFGNQPQHF.

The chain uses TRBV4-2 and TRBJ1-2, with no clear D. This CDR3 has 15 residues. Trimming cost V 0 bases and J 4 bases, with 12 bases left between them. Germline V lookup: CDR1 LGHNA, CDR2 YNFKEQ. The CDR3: CASSQDSGSSYGYTF. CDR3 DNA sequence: TGTGCCAGCAGCCAAGATTCGGGGTCTTCCTATGGCTACACCTTC.

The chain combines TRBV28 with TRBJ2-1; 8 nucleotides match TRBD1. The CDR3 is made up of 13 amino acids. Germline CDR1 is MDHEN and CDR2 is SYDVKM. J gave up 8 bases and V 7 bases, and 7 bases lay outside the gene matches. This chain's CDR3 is CASTPGGSDEQFF. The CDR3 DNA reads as TGTGCCAGCACCCCAGGGGGCAGCGATGAGCAGTTCTTC.

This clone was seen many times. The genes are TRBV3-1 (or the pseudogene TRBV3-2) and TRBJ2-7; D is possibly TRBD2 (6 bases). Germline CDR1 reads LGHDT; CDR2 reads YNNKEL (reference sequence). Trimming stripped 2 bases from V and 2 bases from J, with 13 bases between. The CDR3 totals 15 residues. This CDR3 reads CASSQLLAPAYEQYF. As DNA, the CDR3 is TGTGCCAGCAGCCAACTACTAGCCCCTGCCTACGAGCAGTACTTC.

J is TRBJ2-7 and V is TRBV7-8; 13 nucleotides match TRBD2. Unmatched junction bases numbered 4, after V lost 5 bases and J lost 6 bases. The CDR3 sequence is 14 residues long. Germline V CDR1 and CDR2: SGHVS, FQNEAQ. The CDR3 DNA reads TGTGCCAGCAGCATGGGACTAGCGGGGACCGAGCAGTACTTC. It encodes CASSMGLAGTEQYF.

Here the CDR3 reads CASSTTGTYEQYF. The DNA of the CDR3 is TGTGCCAGCAGTACTACAGGGACCTACGAGCAGTACTTC. V usage is TRBV25-1 and J usage is TRBJ2-7; tentative D call: TRBD1 (6 bases). Trimming left V 5 bases short and J 2 bases short, with 10 bases between. The germline gives CDR1 MGHDK, CDR2 SYGVNS. The CDR3 has 13 amino acids.